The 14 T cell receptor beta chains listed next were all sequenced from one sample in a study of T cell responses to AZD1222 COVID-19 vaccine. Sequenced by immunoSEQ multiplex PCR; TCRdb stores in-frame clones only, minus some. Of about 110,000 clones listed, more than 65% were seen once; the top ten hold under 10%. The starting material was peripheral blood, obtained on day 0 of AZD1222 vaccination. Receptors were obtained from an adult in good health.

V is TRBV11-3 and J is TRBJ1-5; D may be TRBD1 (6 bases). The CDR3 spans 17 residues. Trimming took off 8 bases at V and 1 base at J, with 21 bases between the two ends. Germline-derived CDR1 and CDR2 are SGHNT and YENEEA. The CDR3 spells CASVYRVGGGSNQPQHF. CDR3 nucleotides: TGTGCCAGCGTATATCGCGTGGGGGGCGGGAGCAATCAGCCCCAGCATTTT.

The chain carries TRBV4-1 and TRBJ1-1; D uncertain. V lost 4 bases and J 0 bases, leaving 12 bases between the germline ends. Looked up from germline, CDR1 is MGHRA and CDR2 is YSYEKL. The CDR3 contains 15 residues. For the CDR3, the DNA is TGCGCCAGCAGCCCCGCCCCCACCATGAACACTGAAGCTTTCTTT. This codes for CASSPAPTMNTEAFF.

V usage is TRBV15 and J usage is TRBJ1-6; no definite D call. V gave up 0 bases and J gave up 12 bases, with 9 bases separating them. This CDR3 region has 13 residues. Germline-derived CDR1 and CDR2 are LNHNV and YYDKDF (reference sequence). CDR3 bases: TGTGCCACCAGCAGAGATAAAAGTGAACCCCTCCACTTT. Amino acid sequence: CATSRDKSEPLHF.

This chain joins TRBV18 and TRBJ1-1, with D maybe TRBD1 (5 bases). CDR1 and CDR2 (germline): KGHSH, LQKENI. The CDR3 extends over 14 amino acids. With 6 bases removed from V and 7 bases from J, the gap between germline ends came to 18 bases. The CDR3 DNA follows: TGTGCCAGCTCCCTGTCTGGGGCAGGGATTGAAGCTTTCTTT. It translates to CASSLSGAGIEAFF.

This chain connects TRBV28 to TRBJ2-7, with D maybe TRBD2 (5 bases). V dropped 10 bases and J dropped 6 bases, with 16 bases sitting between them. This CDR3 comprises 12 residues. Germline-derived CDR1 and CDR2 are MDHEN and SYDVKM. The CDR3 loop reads CATSVGSSEQYF. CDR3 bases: TGTGCCACCTCCGTGGGGAGTTCCGAGCAGTACTTC. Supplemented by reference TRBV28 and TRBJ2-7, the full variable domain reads DVKVTQSSRYLVKRTGEKVFLECVQDMDHENMFWYRQDPGLGLRLIYFSYDVKMKEKGDIPEGYSVSREKKERFSLILESASTNQTSMYLCATSVGSSEQYFGPGTRLTVT.

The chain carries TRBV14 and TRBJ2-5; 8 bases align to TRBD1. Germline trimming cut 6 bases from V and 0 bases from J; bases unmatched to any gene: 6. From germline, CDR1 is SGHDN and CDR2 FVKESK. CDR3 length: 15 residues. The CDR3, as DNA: TGTGCCAGCAGTCGTGGGGACAGGTACCAAGAGACCCAGTACTTC. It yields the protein CASSRGDRYQETQYF.

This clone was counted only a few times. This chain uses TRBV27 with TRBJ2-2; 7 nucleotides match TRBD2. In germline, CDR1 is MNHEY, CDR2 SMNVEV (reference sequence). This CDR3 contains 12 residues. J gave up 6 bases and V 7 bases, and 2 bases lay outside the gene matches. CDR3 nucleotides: TGTGCCAGCAACGCGGGGGCCGGGGAGCTGTTTTTT. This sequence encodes CASNAGAGELFF.

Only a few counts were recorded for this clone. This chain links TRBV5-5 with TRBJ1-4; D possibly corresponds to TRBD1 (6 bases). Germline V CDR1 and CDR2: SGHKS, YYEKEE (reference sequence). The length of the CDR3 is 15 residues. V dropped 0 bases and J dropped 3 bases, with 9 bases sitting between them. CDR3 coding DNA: TGTGCCAGCAGCTTGGGGACAGTACCTAATGAAAAACTGTTTTTT. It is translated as CASSLGTVPNEKLFF.

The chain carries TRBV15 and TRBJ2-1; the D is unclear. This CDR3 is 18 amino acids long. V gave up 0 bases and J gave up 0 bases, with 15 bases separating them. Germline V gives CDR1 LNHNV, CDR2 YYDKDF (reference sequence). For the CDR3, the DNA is TGTGCCACCAGCAGAGAGGGCCTGAGATCCAGCTCCTACAATGAGCAGTTCTTC. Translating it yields CATSREGLRSSSYNEQFF.

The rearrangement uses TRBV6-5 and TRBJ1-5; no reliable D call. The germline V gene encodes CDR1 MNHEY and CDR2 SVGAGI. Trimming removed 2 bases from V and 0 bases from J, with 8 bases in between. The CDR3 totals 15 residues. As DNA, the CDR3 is TGTGCCAGCAGTTACGGGCCAGTTAGCAATCAGCCCCAGCATTTT. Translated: CASSYGPVSNQPQHF.

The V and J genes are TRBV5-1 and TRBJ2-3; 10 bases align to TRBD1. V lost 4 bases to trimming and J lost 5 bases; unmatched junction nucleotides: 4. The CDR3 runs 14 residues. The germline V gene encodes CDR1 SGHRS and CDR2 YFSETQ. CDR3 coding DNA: TGCGCCAGCAGCCAAGACAGGGGGCAAGATACGCAGTATTTT. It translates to CASSQDRGQDTQYF.

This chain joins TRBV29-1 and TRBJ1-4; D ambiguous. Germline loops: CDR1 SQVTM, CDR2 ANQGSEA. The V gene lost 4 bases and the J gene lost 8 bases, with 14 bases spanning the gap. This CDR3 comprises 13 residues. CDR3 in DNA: TGCAGCGTTGTCGTTCAGCTCCCGGAAAAACTGTTTTTT. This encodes CSVVVQLPEKLFF.

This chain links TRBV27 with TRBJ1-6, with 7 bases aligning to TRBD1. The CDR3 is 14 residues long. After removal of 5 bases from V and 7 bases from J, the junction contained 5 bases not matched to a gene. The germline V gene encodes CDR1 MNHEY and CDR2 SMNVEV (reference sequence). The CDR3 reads CASSPQGGNSPLHF. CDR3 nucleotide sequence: TGTGCCAGCAGTCCCCAGGGGGGGAATTCACCCCTCCACTTT.

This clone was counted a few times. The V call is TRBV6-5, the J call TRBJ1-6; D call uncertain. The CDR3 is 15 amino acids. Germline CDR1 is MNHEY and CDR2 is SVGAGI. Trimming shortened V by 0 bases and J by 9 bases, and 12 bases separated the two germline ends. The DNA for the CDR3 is TGTGCCAGCAGTTACTCGGCGGGGTTGGGTTCACCCCTCCACTTT. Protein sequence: CASSYSAGLGSPLHF.